This T cell receptor (beta chain) was profiled in a study of blood T cell repertoires in COVID-19. The germline gives CDR1 SNHLY, CDR2 FYNNEI. The CDR3 is 14 residues long. Trimming removed 7 bases from V and 5 bases from J; junction bases left unmatched: 6. Measured with immunoSEQ multiplex PCR; TCRdb has only the in-frame clones, and not every one. Here the sample spans 180,000 or so clones, approximately 85% being singletons. Sequencing used peripheral blood. The TCR sequence derives from a man between 60 and 70 years old who had recovered from COVID-19. The chain joins TRBV2 to TRBJ2-1; 9 positions agree with TRBD2. For the CDR3, the DNA is TGTGCCAGCAACCCGGGACTAGCAAACAATGAGCAGTTCTTC. It specifies CASNPGLANNEQFF. The full variable domain, in which reference TRBV2 and TRBJ2-1 provide the parts outside the CDR3, is EPEVTQTPSHQVTQMGQEVILRCVPISNHLYFYWYRQILGQKVEFLVSFYNNEISEKSEIFDDQFSVERPDGSNFTLKIRSTKLEDSAMYFCASNPGLANNEQFFGPGTRLTVL.